The 32 T cell receptor beta chains given below trace back to one sample, sequenced in a study of cytomegalovirus exposure and HLA in healthy donors. A multiplex PCR was run with 60 Vbeta primers and 13 Jbeta primers. Sequencing was performed with immunoSEQ multiplex PCR; in TCRdb, only in-frame clones are kept and a portion is missing. This table holds 150,000 to 200,000 clones, approximately 71% found once. Material for sequencing was PBMCs. The receptors shown here come from a male donor in good health and CMV-seronegative.

This clone was observed a single time. The V call is TRBV7-9, the J call TRBJ2-1; TRBD2 matches at 10 bases. After removal of 5 bases from V and 5 bases from J, the junction contained 6 bases not matched to a gene. CDR3 length equals 15 residues. Germline V gene sequence: CDR1 SEHNR, CDR2 FQNEAQ (reference sequence). CDR3 loop: CASSAPGLANNEQFF. Written as DNA, the CDR3 is TGTGCCAGCAGCGCCCCGGGACTAGCGAACAATGAGCAGTTCTTC.

The chain couples TRBV5-4 to TRBJ2-3; 7 bases are shared with TRBD2. Germline assignment: CDR1 SGHNT and CDR2 YYREEE (reference sequence). The CDR3 is made up of 14 amino acids. V lost 3 bases, J lost 9 bases, and 10 bases stayed unmatched. In DNA, the CDR3 is TGTGCCAGCAGCTCCGGGACTATTGGGAGAACGCAGTATTTT. Its translation is CASSSGTIGRTQYF.

J is TRBJ1-6 and V is TRBV6-5; TRBD1 aligns across 8 bases. The V segment lost 2 bases and the J segment 10 bases; nucleotides outside the gene matches: 10. This CDR3 is 16 amino acids long. CDR1 is MNHEY and CDR2 is SVGAGI in the germline V gene. DNA of the CDR3: TGTGCCAGCAGTTACACATCCGGGACAGGCCGATCACCCCTCCACTTT. This translates into CASSYTSGTGRSPLHF.

This clone was detected a few times. This chain uses TRBV5-6 with TRBJ1-1; unclear D gene. Trimming removed 0 bases at V and 1 base at J, with 13 bases between. CDR1 is SGHDT, CDR2 YYEEEE, per germline. This CDR3 is built from 16 residues. The CDR3 sequence is CASSLAGNRRNTEAFF. Written as DNA, the CDR3 is TGTGCCAGCAGCTTGGCCGGGAATCGTCGGAACACTGAAGCTTTCTTT.

This clone was seen repeatedly, ten times or more. This sequence joins TRBV21-1 and TRBJ1-3; TRBD1, as called in the table, went unchecked against the DNA. TRBV21-1 is flagged as a pseudogene. The CDR3 has 17 amino acids. The CDR3 DNA follows: TGTGCCAGCAGCAAAGTGGCACAGTCCGACTCTGGAAACACCATATATTTT. Its protein is CASSKVAQSDSGNTIYF.

This chain connects TRBV6-5 to TRBJ1-1, with D uncertain. The CDR3 is 14 amino acids. V gave up 7 bases and J gave up 0 bases, with 12 bases separating them. Germline CDR1 MNHEY, CDR2 SVGAGI. For the CDR3, the DNA is TGTGCCAGCAAACCCGACGGGTTGAACACTGAAGCTTTCTTT. Translation: CASKPDGLNTEAFF.

The chain is built from TRBV4-1 and TRBJ2-5; the match to TRBD1 covers 8 bases. The DNA end is a closer match to TRBJ2-7, so the J assignment may be wrong. The CDR3 spans 15 residues. The V gene's germline CDR1 is MGHRA and CDR2 YSYEKL. CDR3 loop: CASSQDWGQADEQYF. In DNA form, the CDR3 reads TGCGCCAGCAGCCAAGATTGGGGACAGGCCGACGAGCAGTACTTC.

The chain couples TRBV19 to TRBJ1-3, with a weak D call TRBD1 (5 bases). V lost 4 bases to trimming and J lost 8 bases, with 9 bases between them. Germline CDR1 and CDR2: LNHDA and SQIVND (reference sequence). This CDR3 is built from 12 residues. Written as DNA, the CDR3 is TGTGCCAGTAGTACAGGGTCGGACACCATATATTTT. Its protein product is CASSTGSDTIYF.

J is TRBJ2-7 and V is TRBV6-1, with 7 bases identical to TRBD1. J lost 7 bases, V lost 6 bases, and 3 bases had no gene match. CDR1 and CDR2 (germline): MNHNS, SASEGT. This CDR3 spans 11 amino acids. The CDR3 DNA reads as TGTGCCAGCAGGACAGGGAGAGAGCAGTACTTC. Residues: CASRTGREQYF.

The chain joins TRBV28 to TRBJ1-1; a weak D match, TRBD1 (6 bases). Trimming removed 5 bases from V and 0 bases from J, with 13 bases in between. This CDR3 has 15 residues. Looked up from germline, CDR1 is MDHEN and CDR2 is SYDVKM. In DNA, the CDR3 is TGTGCCAGCAGTCCCCCGCAGGGGATGAACACTGAAGCTTTCTTT. The encoded protein is CASSPPQGMNTEAFF.

The chain recombines TRBV27 with TRBJ1-6; perhaps TRBD1 as D (5 bases). The length of the CDR3 is 14 residues. V lost 6 bases and J 9 bases, leaving 15 bases between the germline ends. Germline assignment: CDR1 MNHEY and CDR2 SMNVEV (reference sequence). In nucleotides, the CDR3 is TGTGCCAGCAGCGACAGCCAAAAGGCTTCACCCCTCCACTTT. Translating gives CASSDSQKASPLHF.

The CDR3 is CASSLGRAGTDTQYF. In nucleotides, the CDR3 is TGTGCCAGCAGCTTGGGCAGGGCTGGCACAGATACGCAGTATTTT. V and J are TRBV5-6 and TRBJ2-3; the D gene is possibly TRBD1 (5 bases). CDR1 is SGHDT, CDR2 YYEEEE, per germline. V was pared by 0 bases and J by 1 base, with 9 bases between. The CDR3 is made up of 15 amino acids.

Only a few counts were recorded for this clone. The V call is TRBV2, the J call TRBJ2-2, with TRBD1 identical over 9 bases. V lost 5 bases, J lost 4 bases, and 5 bases stayed unmatched. This CDR3 has 15 amino acids. Germline assignment: CDR1 SNHLY and CDR2 FYNNEI. The chain's CDR3 is CASSKQGAGTGELFF. The CDR3 nucleotides read TGTGCCAGCAGTAAACAGGGGGCCGGCACCGGGGAGCTGTTTTTT.

The chain carries TRBV5-6 and TRBJ2-7; TRBD1 aligns across 9 bases. Losses at the gene ends were 5 bases for V and 6 bases for J; bases not matched to a gene: 0. Germline V gene lookup returns CDR1 SGHDT and CDR2 YYEEEE. The CDR3 loop spans 11 amino acids. The CDR3 here is CASRQGAEQYF. The DNA for the CDR3 is TGTGCCAGCAGACAGGGGGCCGAGCAGTACTTC.

The chain carries TRBV28 and TRBJ1-3; no clear D. V was clipped by 6 bases and J by 3 bases, with 15 bases between them. This CDR3 has 15 amino acids. Per germline, CDR1 MDHEN and CDR2 SYDVKM. CDR3 sequence: CASSPTWTLGNTIYF. CDR3 bases: TGTGCCAGCAGCCCCACCTGGACTCTTGGAAACACCATATATTTT. Based on the CDR3 plus reference TRBV28 and TRBJ1-3, the full variable domain is DVKVTQSSRYLVKRTGEKVFLECVQDMDHENMFWYRQDPGLGLRLIYFSYDVKMKEKGDIPEGYSVSREKKERFSLILESASTNQTSMYLCASSPTWTLGNTIYFGEGSWLTVV.

This chain links TRBV7-9 with TRBJ2-3, with 15 nucleotides matching TRBD2. The CDR3 has 17 residues. The germline gives CDR1 SEHNR, CDR2 FQNEAQ (reference sequence). Trimming removed 5 bases from V and 5 bases from J; junction bases left unmatched: 8. The CDR3 DNA follows: TGTGCCAGCAGCCCGGGACTAGCGGGAGGAGGTGAAGATACGCAGTATTTT. This encodes CASSPGLAGGGEDTQYF.

V is TRBV27 and J is TRBJ2-2, with 11 bases aligning to TRBD2. V was pared by 3 bases and J by 4 bases, with 1 base of the junction left unmatched. The CDR3 has 15 residues. Germline CDR1 reads MNHEY; CDR2 reads SMNVEV (reference sequence). The CDR3 sequence is CASSFSGRATGELFF. As DNA, the CDR3 is TGTGCCAGCAGTTTTAGCGGGAGGGCCACCGGGGAGCTGTTTTTT.

The J gene is TRBJ2-5, the V gene TRBV6-5; 10 bases are shared with TRBD2. J lost 1 base, V lost 7 bases, and 6 bases had no gene match. CDR1 and CDR2 from the germline V gene are MNHEY and SVGAGI. This CDR3 spans 15 amino acids. CDR3 in amino acids: CASTMRTSGQETQYF. CDR3 in DNA: TGTGCCAGCACCATGAGGACTAGCGGCCAAGAGACCCAGTACTTC.

The chain has TRBV19 and TRBJ1-4; 10 nucleotides match TRBD1. The CDR3 spans 17 residues. Germline CDR1 reads LNHDA; CDR2 reads SQIVND (reference sequence). Trimming cost V 4 bases and J 0 bases; bases outside gene matches: 5. CDR3 residues: CASSTDRGGPTNEKLFF. CDR3 in DNA: TGTGCCAGTAGTACGGACAGGGGGGGGCCAACTAATGAAAAACTGTTTTTT. Full variable domain (missing parts from reference TRBV19 and TRBJ1-4): DGGITQSPKYLFRKEGQNVTLSCEQNLNHDAMYWYRQDPGQGLRLIYYSQIVNDFQKGDIAEGYSVSREKKESFPLTVTSAQKNPTAFYLCASSTDRGGPTNEKLFFGSGTQLSVL.

This clone came up once. The chain is built from TRBV6-5 and TRBJ2-1, with D possibly being TRBD1 (5 bases). The V gene's germline CDR1 is MNHEY and CDR2 SVGAGI. The CDR3 totals 15 residues. V lost 4 bases, J lost 6 bases, and 16 bases lay in between. CDR3 protein: CASSFDDWGPNEQFF. Here the CDR3 DNA reads TGTGCCAGCAGTTTTGACGATTGGGGCCCCAATGAGCAGTTCTTC.

The chain combines TRBV28 with TRBJ2-7; TRBD1 aligns across 8 bases. With V trimmed by 7 bases and J by 3 bases, 8 bases remained unmatched. Per the germline V gene, CDR1 is MDHEN and CDR2 is SYDVKM. CDR3 size: 14 residues. The CDR3 reads CASTSDGTGYEQYF. CDR3 nucleotide sequence: TGTGCCAGCACCTCAGATGGGACAGGCTACGAGCAGTACTTC.

This clone occurred a few times. The chain carries TRBV19 and TRBJ1-5; D remains ambiguous. The germline V and J ends were trimmed by 9 bases and 0 bases, with 12 bases remaining between them. The germline gives CDR1 LNHDA, CDR2 SQIVND (reference sequence). This CDR3 is 14 amino acids long. In DNA form, the CDR3 reads TGTGCCAGCACAGACTACGATAGCAATCAGCCCCAGCATTTT. This codes for CASTDYDSNQPQHF.

The V gene is TRBV7-9, the J gene TRBJ1-2; D gene unclear. Looked up from germline, CDR1 is SEHNR and CDR2 is FQNEAQ (reference sequence). Between the trimmed V and J ends, which lost 5 bases and 3 bases, there was a span of 4 bases. The CDR3 sequence is 11 residues long. In nucleotides, the CDR3 is TGTGCCAGCAGCCCCGACTATGGCTACACCTTC. As protein: CASSPDYGYTF. Combining the CDR3 with reference TRBV7-9 and TRBJ1-2 gives the whole variable domain DTGVSQNPRHKITKRGQNVTFRCDPISEHNRLYWYRQTLGQGPEFLTYFQNEAQLEKSRLLSDRFSAERPKGSFSTLEIQRTEQGDSAMYLCASSPDYGYTFGSGTRLTVV.

The V and J genes are TRBV27 and TRBJ2-1; 9 bases line up with TRBD1. The ends lost 6 bases at V and 0 bases at J; junction bases unmatched: 15. The CDR3 runs 19 residues. Germline V gene lookup returns CDR1 MNHEY and CDR2 SMNVEV (reference sequence). Here the CDR3 reads CASRSNSRQGGSSYNEQFF. The CDR3 nucleotides read TGTGCCAGCAGATCAAATTCAAGACAGGGGGGAAGCTCCTACAATGAGCAGTTCTTC.

This chain links TRBV7-6 with TRBJ2-7; TRBD1 aligns across 12 bases. V trimming: 3 bases; J trimming: 6 bases; junction bases outside the gene matches: 6. The CDR3 totals 15 residues. CDR1 is SGHVS, CDR2 FNYEAQ, per germline. The CDR3 spells CASSFIGTGGAEQYF. The CDR3 region has the DNA TGTGCCAGCAGCTTTATAGGGACAGGGGGCGCCGAGCAGTACTTC. Combining the CDR3 with reference TRBV7-6 and TRBJ2-7 gives the whole variable domain GAGVSQSPRYKVTKRGQDVALRCDPISGHVSLYWYRQALGQGPEFLTYFNYEAQQDKSGLPNDRFSAERPEGSISTLTIQRTEQRDSAMYRCASSFIGTGGAEQYFGPGTRLTVT.

This chain uses TRBV6-1 with TRBJ1-6, with 9 bases identical to TRBD1. The V gene end was trimmed by 3 bases and the J gene end by 7 bases; junction bases not matched to a gene: 16. Per the germline V gene, CDR1 is MNHNS and CDR2 is SASEGT. The CDR3 runs to 19 residues. Here the CDR3 reads CASSDHTWGQGDWNSPLHF. The CDR3 nucleotides read TGTGCCAGCAGTGATCATACCTGGGGACAGGGAGATTGGAATTCACCCCTCCACTTT.

The V call is TRBV7-8, the J call TRBJ2-5, with TRBD1 matching over 10 bases. V dropped 5 bases and J dropped 3; count of bases not matched to a gene: 3. This CDR3 is 14 amino acids long. The germline gives CDR1 SGHVS, CDR2 FQNEAQ. Here the CDR3 reads CASSRDRGEETQYF. In nucleotides, the CDR3 is TGTGCCAGCAGCCGGGACAGGGGTGAAGAGACCCAGTACTTC.

In regard to this clone: The identical CDR3 is also encoded by other nucleotide sequences in the sample. This chain connects TRBV7-2 to TRBJ2-5; 8 bases agree with TRBD1. CDR1 is SGHTA, CDR2 FQGNSA, per germline. V was clipped by 3 bases and J by 4 bases; unmatched bases: 1. The CDR3 is made up of 13 amino acids. The CDR3 sequence is CASSFGTGETQYF. The CDR3 nucleotides are TGTGCCAGCAGCTTCGGGACAGGAGAGACCCAGTACTTC.

This chain uses TRBV6-5 with TRBJ2-7; tentative D call: TRBD2 (6 bases). The CDR3 has 14 amino acids. Germline CDR1 and CDR2: MNHEY and SVGAGI. V gave up 2 bases and J gave up 6 bases, with 14 bases separating them. As DNA, the CDR3 is TGTGCCAGCAGTTACAACGGACTATCCCGCGAGCAGTACTTC. Protein sequence: CASSYNGLSREQYF.

V is TRBV5-1 and J is TRBJ2-3, with D maybe TRBD1 (5 bases). The CDR3 spans 15 residues. Germline lookup yields CDR1 SGHRS and CDR2 YFSETQ. The V end lost 4 bases, the J end lost 0 bases, and 12 bases lay between the germline ends. This chain's CDR3 is CASSPRTSSTDTQYF. The CDR3 DNA reads TGCGCCAGCAGCCCCAGGACATCAAGCACAGATACGCAGTATTTT.

The chain combines TRBV19 with TRBJ2-4, with 7 bases fitting TRBD2. The CDR3 has 14 residues. From germline, CDR1 is LNHDA and CDR2 SQIVND (reference sequence). J gave up 8 bases and V 3 bases, and 7 bases lay outside the gene matches. CDR3 region: CASSIPGREDIQYF. CDR3 coding DNA: TGTGCCAGTAGTATCCCTGGCCGGGAGGACATTCAGTACTTC.

The chain links TRBV6-5 to TRBJ2-5; 8 bases map to TRBD1. The CDR3 is 15 residues long. The germline V gene encodes CDR1 MNHEY and CDR2 SVGAGI. With 5 bases clipped from V and 2 bases from J, the junction kept 7 bases outside the gene matches. CDR3 region: CASSQGTGEQETQYF. Written as DNA, the CDR3 is TGTGCCAGCAGTCAAGGGACAGGAGAACAAGAGACCCAGTACTTC.